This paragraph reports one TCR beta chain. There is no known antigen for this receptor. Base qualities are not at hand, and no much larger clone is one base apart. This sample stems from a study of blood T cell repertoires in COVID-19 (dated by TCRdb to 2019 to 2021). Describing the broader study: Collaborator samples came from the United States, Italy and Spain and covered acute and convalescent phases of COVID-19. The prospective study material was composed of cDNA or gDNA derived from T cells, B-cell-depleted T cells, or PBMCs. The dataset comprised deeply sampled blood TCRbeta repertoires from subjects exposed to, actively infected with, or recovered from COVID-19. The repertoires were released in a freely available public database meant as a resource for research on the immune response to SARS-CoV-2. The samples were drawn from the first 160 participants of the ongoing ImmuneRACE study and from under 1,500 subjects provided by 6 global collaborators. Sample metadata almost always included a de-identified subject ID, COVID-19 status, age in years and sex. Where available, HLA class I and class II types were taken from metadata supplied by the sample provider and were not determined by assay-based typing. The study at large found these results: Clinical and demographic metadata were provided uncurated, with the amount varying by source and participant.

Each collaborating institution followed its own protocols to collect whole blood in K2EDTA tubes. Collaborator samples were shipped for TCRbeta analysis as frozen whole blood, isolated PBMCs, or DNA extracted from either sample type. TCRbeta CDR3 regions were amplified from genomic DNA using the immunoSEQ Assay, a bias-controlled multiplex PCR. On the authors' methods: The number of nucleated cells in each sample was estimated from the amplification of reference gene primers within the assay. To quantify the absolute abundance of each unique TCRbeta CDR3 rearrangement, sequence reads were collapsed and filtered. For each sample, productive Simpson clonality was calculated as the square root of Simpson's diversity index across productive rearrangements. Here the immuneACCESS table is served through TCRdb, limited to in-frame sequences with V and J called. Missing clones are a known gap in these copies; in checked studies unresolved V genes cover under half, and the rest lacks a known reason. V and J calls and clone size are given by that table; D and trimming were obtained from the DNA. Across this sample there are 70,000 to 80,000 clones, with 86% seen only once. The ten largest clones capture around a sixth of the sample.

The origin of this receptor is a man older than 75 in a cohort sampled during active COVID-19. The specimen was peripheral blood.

The nucleotides read TGTGCCAGCAGCCCCGGACAGGGGGATAGCAATCAGCCCCAGCATTTT. It translates to CASSPGQGDSNQPQHF. This chain is built from TRBV9 and TRBJ1-5; 10 middle bases align to TRBD1. At the junction V is shortened by 4 bases and J by 0 bases; bases outside the gene matches: 4. Taken from cysteine to phenylalanine, the CDR3 has 16 residues. Only the CDR3 DNA stays, 48 bases, in frame from base 1. According to the germline V gene, CDR1 reads SGDLS and CDR2 reads YYNGEE.